This entry is about one T cell receptor (beta chain). The sample is drawn from a study of T cell responses to AZD1222 COVID-19 vaccine. The V and J ends lost 3 bases and 7 bases respectively, with 13 bases between them. The CDR3 is 13 amino acids. Per the germline V gene, CDR1 is DFQATT and CDR2 is SNEGSKA (reference sequence). Profiled with immunoSEQ multiplex PCR; TCRdb holds only in-frame clones, not every one. The sample holds 110,000 to 150,000 clones, around nine tenths seen once. Sequencing used peripheral blood, obtained on day 0 of AZD1222 vaccination. The receptor's source is an adult in good health. This chain links TRBV20-1 with TRBJ1-5; D possibly corresponds to TRBD1 (5 bases). CDR3 loop: CSASFPGSQPQHF. DNA of the CDR3: TGCAGTGCTAGTTTTCCAGGGAGCCAGCCCCAGCATTTT.